The clone carrying this T cell receptor beta chain was found many times. The antigen is not known. CDR1 is ENHRY, CDR2 SYGVKD, per germline. This CDR3 has 13 residues. After removal of 8 bases from V and 7 bases from J, the junction contained 9 bases not matched to a gene. This entry belongs to a study of HIV-infected patients and healthy controls. Study findings and constraints: HIV+ repertoires were severely depleted of MAIT alpha-chain CDR3s, unlike healthy controls.

Reverse transcription used 450 to 650 ng RNA and constant-region primers for alpha and beta. Alpha and beta chain libraries were made separately by chain-specific third strand synthesis with multiplexing indices. A 12-nucleotide barcode per molecule came from two concatenated random hexamers added pre-amplification. TCRdb fed the 5' RACE reads into MiXCR, producing one record per CDR3 protein. The sample carries roughly 9,100 distinct CDR3 sequences, around 5.4% recorded once. The repertoire came from unfractionated whole blood and reflected all unsorted peripheral T cells. Material for sequencing was blood. The J gene is TRBJ2-3, the V gene TRBV10-3; 7 bases align to TRBD2. The sequence derives from an adult in good health. The CDR3 DNA is TGTGCCATCGCTAGCGGTTTGTCGAATACGCAGTATTTT. Residues: CAIASGLSNTQYF.